Shown below are 22 T cell receptor beta chains from a single sample sequenced in a study of T cells in Graves' hyperthyroidism and ophthalmopathy. There were TCR beta CDR3 regions amplified from RNA transcripts. A set of HTBI primers served as the primers for a first-round RT-PCR of the TCR CDR3. Via MiXCR, TCRdb re-called the multiplex PCR reads, giving one row per CDR3 protein. The data contain 400,000 or so distinct CDR3 sequences, over 12% of them singletons. Source material: blood. Receptors were obtained from a man in his fifties with Graves' ophthalmopathy.

This rearrangement joins TRBV5-1 to TRBJ2-5, with 10 bases fitting TRBD2. After removal of 4 bases from V and 9 bases from J, the junction contained 12 bases not matched to a gene. The CDR3 totals 15 residues. Germline lookup yields CDR1 SGHRS and CDR2 YFSETQ. CDR3 loop: CASSLRLAGQSAQYF. The CDR3 coding sequence is TGCGCCAGCAGCCTCCGACTAGCGGGTCAGTCCGCCCAGTACTTC.

This clonotype showed up just a few times. The rearrangement joins TRBV20-1 to TRBJ2-3, with 7 bases identical to TRBD2. The V gene's germline CDR1 is DFQATT and CDR2 SNEGSKA (reference sequence). J lost 0 bases, V lost 1 base, and 10 bases had no gene match. CDR3 length: 17 residues. In DNA, the CDR3 is TGCAGTGCTAGAGTTTTTGGCGGGAGAACTAGCACAGATACGCAGTATTTT. Translating it yields CSARVFGGRTSTDTQYF.

In this sample, this clonotype turned up many times. The V gene is TRBV30, the J gene TRBJ2-1; 9 bases are shared with TRBD2. The CDR3 has 16 residues. Unmatched junction bases numbered 11, after V lost 2 bases and J lost 6 bases. Germline loops: CDR1 GTSNPN, CDR2 SVGIG (reference sequence). This chain's CDR3 is CAWSRSGRSWTNEQFF. CDR3 coding DNA: TGTGCCTGGAGTAGGAGCGGGAGGTCCTGGACCAATGAGCAGTTCTTC.

The V and J genes are TRBV6-5 and TRBJ1-2, with 7 nucleotides matching TRBD1. Germline lookup yields CDR1 MNHEY and CDR2 SVGAGI. Germline trimming cut 0 bases from V and 0 bases from J; bases unmatched to any gene: 4. The CDR3 runs to 16 residues. CDR3 in amino acids: CASSYSGTEPNYGYTF. The CDR3 nucleotides are TGTGCCAGCAGTTACTCGGGGACAGAACCTAACTATGGCTACACCTTC.

With respect to this clonotype: One base away lies a much larger clone, so this may be a sequencing read error. The V gene is TRBV2, the J gene TRBJ1-1, with D possibly TRBD1 on 5 matching bases. Germline CDR1 and CDR2: SNHLY and FYNNEI. The CDR3 extends over 13 amino acids. This CDR3 is CASSEAQGGEASF. Here the CDR3 DNA reads TGTGCCAGCAGTGAAGCGCAGGGCGGCGAAGCTTCCTTT.

This clonotype was recorded once. This may be a read error: a much more frequent sequence differs by one nucleotide. This chain joins TRBV6-1 and TRBJ1-2, with D tentatively TRBD1 (6 bases). CDR3 length: 14 residues. The V gene's germline CDR1 is MNHNS and CDR2 SASEGT. CDR3 residues: CASSEGPGAYDYTF. The CDR3 nucleotides read TGTGCCAGCAGTGAAGGGCCAGGGGCGTATGACTACACCTTC.

This clonotype was recorded a few times. This chain connects TRBV9 to TRBJ2-7; no reliable D call. Trimming cost V 4 bases and J 0 bases, with 11 bases left between them. The CDR3 is 14 residues long. CDR1 SGDLS and CDR2 YYNGEE come from the germline V gene. The DNA for the CDR3 is TGTGCCAGCAGCTTTGGGTACAACTCCTACGAGCAGTACTTC. It is translated as CASSFGYNSYEQYF.

This clonotype was seen repeatedly, ten times or more. This chain joins TRBV9 and TRBJ2-7; 12 bases align to TRBD2. The CDR3 is made up of 16 amino acids. Germline CDR1 and CDR2: SGDLS and YYNGEE. After removal of 0 bases from V and 4 bases from J, the junction contained 5 bases not matched to a gene. This CDR3 is CASSVGASGRDYEQYF. In DNA form, the CDR3 reads TGTGCCAGCAGCGTAGGGGCTAGCGGGAGGGATTACGAGCAGTACTTC.

This clonotype was seen at least ten times. This rearrangement joins TRBV7-9 to TRBJ2-1; 7 bases are shared with TRBD2. The CDR3 extends over 16 amino acids. After removal of 1 base from V and 6 bases from J, the junction contained 9 bases not matched to a gene. Germline V lookup: CDR1 SEHNR, CDR2 FQNEAQ (reference sequence). The CDR3 DNA reads as TGTGCCAGCAGCTTAGACGGGACTACACGATCCAATGAGCAGTTCTTC. Its translation: CASSLDGTTRSNEQFF.

The rearrangement uses TRBV25-1 and TRBJ1-2; a weak D match, TRBD1 (5 bases). The CDR3 length is 13 residues. Trimming pared 4 bases from V and 6 bases from J, leaving 12 bases between. CDR1 MGHDK and CDR2 SYGVNS come from the germline V gene. CDR3 sequence (DNA): TGTGCCAGCAGTGTAGGACTGGGGGATGGCTACACCTTC. Translating it yields CASSVGLGDGYTF.

This clonotype showed up just a few times. The chain couples TRBV2 to TRBJ2-2; TRBD2 is a possible D gene (6 bases). There are 15 residues in the CDR3. V was pared by 8 bases and J by 0 bases, with 13 bases between. The V gene's germline CDR1 is SNHLY and CDR2 FYNNEI. The CDR3 protein is CASHFSGANTGELFF. CDR3 coding DNA: TGTGCCAGCCATTTTAGCGGCGCGAACACCGGGGAGCTGTTTTTT.

This clonotype was observed many times. The chain links TRBV12-3 or TRBV12-4 to TRBJ1-2, with D hard to call. CDR3 size: 13 residues. Trimming removed 7 bases from V and 7 bases from J, with 16 bases in between. The CDR3 DNA is TGTGCCAGCACCAAGGGAAGGGTATCTGGCTACACCTTC. Its translation is CASTKGRVSGYTF.

This chain links TRBV7-2 with TRBJ2-1, with TRBD2 identical over 7 bases. The ends lost 11 bases at V and 4 bases at J; junction bases unmatched: 2. The germline CDR1 and CDR2 sequences are SGHTA and FQGNSA. There are 11 residues in the CDR3. CDR3 nucleotides: TGTGCCGGGGGGGTATACAATGAGCAGTTCTTC. Translated, it gives CAGGVYNEQFF.

This clonotype was observed at least ten times. The chain links TRBV10-2 to TRBJ1-1; no clear D gene. The V gene lost 3 bases and the J gene lost 11 bases, with 10 bases spanning the gap. This CDR3 is 11 amino acids long. Germline loops: CDR1 WSHSY, CDR2 SAAADI. The CDR3 loop reads CASSDGSWAFF. The CDR3 coding sequence is TGCGCCAGCAGTGACGGGAGTTGGGCTTTCTTT.

This clonotype was seen repeatedly, ten times or more. The chain recombines TRBV2 with TRBJ2-7; D unresolved. Germline CDR1 and CDR2: SNHLY and FYNNEI. The CDR3 totals 13 residues. Trimming took 5 bases from V and 1 from J, leaving 9 bases between them. The CDR3 here is CASSNSPSYEQYF. CDR3 nucleotides: TGTGCCAGCAGTAATAGCCCTTCCTACGAGCAGTACTTC.

The sample holds many counts of this clonotype. The rearrangement uses TRBV30 and TRBJ1-6; D gene unclear. The V gene lost 0 bases and the J gene lost 0 bases, with 6 bases spanning the gap. The CDR3 is made up of 15 amino acids. In germline, CDR1 is GTSNPN, CDR2 SVGIG (reference sequence). The CDR3: CAWSVRNSYNSPLHF. DNA of the CDR3: TGTGCCTGGAGTGTACGAAACTCCTATAATTCACCCCTCCACTTT.

This clonotype was detected ten times or more. The rearrangement uses TRBV5-1 and TRBJ1-1; D perhaps matches TRBD1 (5 bases). The germline V gene encodes CDR1 SGHRS and CDR2 YFSETQ. This CDR3 is built from 15 residues. The germline V and J ends were trimmed by 2 bases and 1 base, with 12 bases remaining between them. DNA for the CDR3: TGCGCCAGCAGCTTCCAAGGGGTCCAGAACACTGAAGCTTTCTTT. This codes for CASSFQGVQNTEAFF.

The table lists this clonotype with a few counts. V gene TRBV30 combines with J gene TRBJ2-7; no definite D call. V was cut by 2 bases and J by 0 bases, with 11 bases left in between. The CDR3 length is 14 residues. CDR1 is GTSNPN, CDR2 SVGIG, per germline (reference sequence). The CDR3: CAWSRWSSSYEQYF. CDR3 in DNA: TGTGCCTGGAGTCGATGGTCTAGCTCCTACGAGCAGTACTTC.

The chain recombines TRBV2 with TRBJ2-1; D unclear. V was clipped by 4 bases and J by 10 bases, with 11 bases between them. This CDR3 region has 12 residues. CDR1 and CDR2 (germline): SNHLY, FYNNEI. The DNA for the CDR3 is TGTGCCAGCAGTGCCGCTCGGGTGGAGCAGTTCTTC. Translating it yields CASSAARVEQFF. The full variable domain, rest sourced from reference TRBV2 and TRBJ2-1, is EPEVTQTPSHQVTQMGQEVILRCVPISNHLYFYWYRQILGQKVEFLVSFYNNEISEKSEIFDDQFSVERPDGSNFTLKIRSTKLEDSAMYFCASSAARVEQFFGPGTRLTVL.

This clonotype has ten or more counts. The genes are TRBV6-2 or TRBV6-3 and TRBJ2-5; the D is unclear. The ends were cut back, 0 bases at V and 2 bases at J, with 10 bases in the middle. The CDR3 is made up of 15 amino acids. In germline, CDR1 is MNHEY, CDR2 SVGEGT. The CDR3 reads CASSYSDTIQETQYF. DNA of the CDR3: TGTGCCAGCAGTTACTCCGACACAATTCAAGAGACCCAGTACTTC.

The chain couples TRBV2 to TRBJ2-5; 9 positions agree with TRBD1. Germline lookup yields CDR1 SNHLY and CDR2 FYNNEI. V dropped 6 bases and J dropped 4; count of bases not matched to a gene: 9. This CDR3 has 15 amino acids. Here the CDR3 DNA reads TGTGCCAGCAGGGGGGACAGGGCAGGTGGAGAGACCCAGTACTTC. It encodes CASRGDRAGGETQYF.

This chain connects TRBV5-1 to TRBJ2-5; 8 positions agree with TRBD2. Germline V lookup: CDR1 SGHRS, CDR2 YFSETQ. V trimming: 2 bases; J trimming: 5 bases; junction bases outside the gene matches: 14. This CDR3 comprises 17 residues. CDR3 nucleotide sequence: TGCGCCAGCAGCTTCCGCCGAAAGCGGGAGAGGGGGGAGACCCAGTACTTC. It translates to CASSFRRKRERGETQYF.